These 17 T cell receptor beta chains share one sample of origin, sequenced in a study of tumor-infiltrating lymphocytes in primary liver carcinoma. Scientists recovered RNA and DNA together from about 21-30 mg of unsorted bulk tissue. A primer in the constant region served to generate TCR beta cDNA from around 500 ng of total RNA. Employing slightly modified ARM-PCR, three nested multiplex PCR rounds were run, and these gave rise to the TCR beta libraries. The study ran its first two PCR rounds for approximately 10 cycles each, using TRBV1-TRBV30 forward primers and a C-beta reverse primer. Using its own MiXCR run on the multiplex PCR reads, TCRdb lists one record per CDR3 protein. The profile shows about 100,000 distinct CDR3 sequences, 55% to 75% of them singletons. The sample taken for sequencing was liver tumor tissue from sampling region 5. Subset meaning: tumor region T5, tumor centre. These receptors all come from a woman aged 55-69 years with primary liver carcinoma and hepatitis B virus infection.

Regarding this clonotype: The junction and the germline gene differ at one end; a read error may be behind it. CDR3 loop: CARSLDFGLGVYNEQFF. In DNA form, the CDR3 reads TGTGCCAGGAGCTTAGACTTCGGCCTAGGCGTTTACAATGAGCAGTTCTTC. The V gene is TRBV11-3, the J gene TRBJ2-1; D not certain. The CDR3 loop spans 17 amino acids. Germline CDR1 is SGHNT and CDR2 is YENEEA.

This clonotype is a singleton in its sample. The rearrangement uses TRBV5-1 and TRBJ2-7; D might be TRBD1 (6 bases). Germline V lookup: CDR1 SGHRS, CDR2 YFSETQ. The CDR3 is 12 amino acids. Trimming removed 1 base from V and 9 bases from J, with 11 bases in between. Here the CDR3 DNA reads TGCGCCAGCAGCTTGCGCAGGGGCGGGCAGTACTTC. Protein: CASSLRRGGQYF.

The chain combines TRBV11-2 with TRBJ2-5; 9 bases match TRBD2. After removal of 9 bases from V and 5 bases from J, the junction contained 13 bases not matched to a gene. The CDR3 spans 15 residues. Per germline, CDR1 SGHAT and CDR2 FQNNGV. The CDR3 region is CASSMGLAMGETQYF. DNA for the CDR3: TGTGCCAGTAGCATGGGACTAGCCATGGGGGAGACCCAGTACTTC.

Worth noting for this clonotype: Since no conserved phenylalanine or tryptophan closes the CDR3, a read error is the likely cause. The chain recombines TRBV11-2 with TRBJ2-7; D remains ambiguous. Deletions cut 5 bases from V and 1 base from J, with 12 bases between. CDR1 and CDR2 (germline): SGHAT, FQNNGV. There are 14 residues in the CDR3. The CDR3 loop reads CASSIWVPSYEQYL. The CDR3, as DNA: TGTGCCAGCAGCATATGGGTTCCGTCCTACGAGCAGTACCTC.

This clonotype appeared a few times. This may come from a read error, since a much larger clone is one base off. J is TRBJ2-3 and V is TRBV6-5; 7 nucleotides match TRBD1. J lost 4 bases, V lost 6 bases, and 10 bases had no gene match. Germline V gives CDR1 MNHEY, CDR2 SVGAGI. The CDR3 is made up of 15 amino acids. CDR3 residues: CASSLGEGASDTQYF. Here the CDR3 DNA reads TGTGCCAGCAGCCTCGGAGAGGGGGCGTCAGATACGCAGTATTTT.

Of note for this clonotype: Compared with germline, one end of the junction differs, possibly owing to a read error. This chain connects TRBV11-2 to TRBJ1-4; a weak D match, TRBD1 (6 bases). Germline loops: CDR1 SGHAT, CDR2 FQNNGV. The CDR3 sequence is 15 residues long. The CDR3 DNA follows: TGTGCTAGCAGCTTCTGGACAGTGGCTAATGAAAAACTGTTTTTT. It yields the protein CASSFWTVANEKLFF.

In the case of this clonotype: At one end the junction does not follow the germline gene, possibly because of a read error. V is TRBV11-3 and J is TRBJ2-1; D is unclear. Per germline, CDR1 SGHNT and CDR2 YENEEA. This CDR3 has 12 amino acids. CDR3 sequence: CASSLIGPPLDF. The DNA for the CDR3 is TGTGCCAGCAGTCTCATTGGCCCCCCCCTGGATTTC.

This clonotype occurred a few times. This may be a read error: a much more frequent sequence differs by one nucleotide. Because the CDR3 is missing its conserved closing phenylalanine or tryptophan, this is likely a read error. V and J are TRBV29-1 and TRBJ1-1; TRBD1 might be the D (5 bases). Germline V gene data show CDR1 as SQVTM and CDR2 as ANQGSEA. CDR3 length equals 15 residues. Trimming stripped 8 bases from V and 0 bases from J, with 19 bases between. The CDR3 DNA reads as TGCAGCTCCTATTACTCCGGGACGATGAACACTGAAGCTTTCTCT. This codes for CSSYYSGTMNTEAFS.

This clonotype was seen repeatedly, ten times or more. This chain links TRBV28 with TRBJ2-5; 9 nucleotides align to TRBD2. Trimming cost V 7 bases and J 4 bases; bases outside gene matches: 7. Germline lookup yields CDR1 MDHEN and CDR2 SYDVKM. CDR3 size: 14 residues. The CDR3 protein is CASKVAGVAETQYF. CDR3 coding DNA: TGTGCCAGCAAGGTAGCGGGAGTGGCAGAGACCCAGTACTTC.

This chain uses TRBV11-3 with TRBJ2-7, with D perhaps TRBD1 (6 bases). CDR1 SGHNT and CDR2 YENEEA come from the germline V gene. The CDR3 extends over 13 amino acids. In DNA, the CDR3 is TGTGCTAGGGGACAAGGGACATCGTCCGAGCAGTACTTC. Translating gives CARGQGTSSEQYF.

The chain employs TRBV29-1 and TRBJ2-5; TRBD2 agrees at 11 bases. Looked up from germline, CDR1 is SQVTM and CDR2 is ANQGSEA. The CDR3 contains 14 residues. V was pared by 7 bases and J by 2 bases, with 6 bases of the junction left unmatched. The CDR3 sequence: CSATIAGGQETQYF. CDR3 coding DNA: TGCAGCGCTACCATAGCGGGAGGGCAAGAGACCCAGTACTTC. Full variable domain (rest looked up from reference TRBV29-1 and TRBJ2-5): SAVISQKPSRDICQRGTSLTIQCQVDSQVTMMFWYRQQPGQSLTLIATANQGSEATYESGFVIDKFPISRPNLTFSTLTVSNMSPEDSSIYLCSATIAGGQETQYFGPGTRLLVL.

The rearrangement uses TRBV29-1 and TRBJ2-5; perhaps TRBD1 as D (6 bases). CDR3 length equals 15 residues. V was cut by 2 bases and J by 7 bases, with 20 bases left in between. The germline CDR1 and CDR2 sequences are SQVTM and ANQGSEA. The CDR3 nucleotides are TGCAGCGTTGAACTCAAGGGGGATATTGGAGTGACCCAGTACTTC. This encodes CSVELKGDIGVTQYF.

Notes on this clonotype: At one of its ends the junction is not consistent with the germline gene, which may arise from a read error. The chain carries TRBV11-2 and TRBJ2-2; 7 nucleotides match TRBD2. CDR1 and CDR2 from the germline V gene are SGHAT and FQNNGV. The CDR3 is made up of 15 amino acids. DNA of the CDR3: TGTGCCAGTAACTTCGCGGGAGTGAACATCGGGGAGCTGTTTTTT. The encoded protein is CASNFAGVNIGELFF.

Of note for this clonotype: An end of the junction differs from the germline gene, which may be a read error. The V gene is TRBV11-2, the J gene TRBJ2-2; D may be TRBD2 (5 bases). Germline V lookup: CDR1 SGHAT, CDR2 FQNNGV. There are 15 residues in the CDR3. CDR3 residues: CASSLTRANIGELFF. The CDR3 nucleotides are TGTGCCAGCAGCCTTACTAGGGCGAACATCGGGGAGCTGTTTTTT.

The chain employs TRBV5-1 and TRBJ1-2; D is possibly TRBD1 (6 bases). The germline CDR1 and CDR2 sequences are SGHRS and YFSETQ. Trimming shortened V by 4 bases and J by 2 bases, and 12 bases separated the two germline ends. This CDR3 has 14 residues. The CDR3 DNA is TGCGCCAGCAGCGTAGGGGACATAAACTATGGCTACACCTTC. Its translation: CASSVGDINYGYTF.

This clonotype was detected ten times or more. The V gene is TRBV7-9, the J gene TRBJ2-4; D gene ambiguous. There are 13 residues in the CDR3. CDR1 is SEHNR, CDR2 FQNEAQ, per germline (reference sequence). V lost 1 base to trimming and J lost 6 bases, with 7 bases between them. The CDR3 DNA reads TGTGCCAGCAGCTTAGGGGGAAGAAACATTCAGTACTTC. As protein: CASSLGGRNIQYF.

In its sample, this clonotype was seen a few times. V usage is TRBV5-1 and J usage is TRBJ1-1; no clear D gene. The CDR3 has 11 residues. V lost 3 bases to trimming and J lost 7 bases, with 7 bases between them. The germline gives CDR1 SGHRS, CDR2 YFSETQ. The CDR3 DNA reads TGCGCCAGCAGCTCCCATGGTGAAGCTTTCTTT. Protein sequence: CASSSHGEAFF.